The TCR beta chain described here comes from a study of T cell changes during pregnancy in multiple sclerosis. V trimming: 4 bases; J trimming: 1 base; junction bases outside the gene matches: 3. Germline V gene lookup returns CDR1 LNHDA and CDR2 SQIVND (reference sequence). The CDR3 is 14 residues long. Using immunoSEQ multiplex PCR, the repertoire was profiled, and TCRdb retains in-frame clones only, with some absent. The sample shows 65,000 to 70,000 clones, 75% to 95% of them seen only once. Source: peripheral blood, taken in the first trimester of pregnancy. The TCR originated in a female donor with multiple sclerosis, enrolled in a pregnancy study. V gene TRBV19 combines with J gene TRBJ2-5, with 7 nucleotides matching TRBD1. Here the CDR3 reads CASSTRTGQETQYF. The CDR3 coding sequence is TGTGCCAGTAGTACCCGGACAGGCCAAGAGACCCAGTACTTC.